Listed below are T cell receptor beta chains from one sample, sequenced in a study of T cell responses to AZD1222 COVID-19 vaccine. TCRdb's copy holds only in-frame clones and misses some; the assay was immunoSEQ multiplex PCR. The table has 100,000 or so clones, around 89% seen once. The sequenced sample was peripheral blood, obtained on day 0 of AZD1222 vaccination. The receptors stem from an adult in good health. Both conserved end residues are part of each CDR3. A D gene is named only where the DNA matches it firmly. Part of the rows lack a size; the others show once, few, many or a class for expanded clones.

V	length	size	J	D	DNA	CDR3
TRBV2	15	few	TRBJ1-1	TRBD1	TGTGCCAGCCAAATTCAGGGGGGACAGGGGGAAGAAGCTTTCTTT	CASQIQGGQGEEAFF
TRBV4-2	14	few	TRBJ1-5	.	TGTGCCAGCAGCCAAGGGGATGAGAATCAGCCCCAGCATTTT	CASSQGDENQPQHF
TRBV12-3/TRBV12-4	12	.	TRBJ2-1	.	TGTGCCAGCGGGGGGAACTACAATGAGCAGTTCTTC	CASGGNYNEQFF
TRBV3-1/TRBV3-2	15	.	TRBJ2-3	TRBD2	TGTGCCAGCAGAGCGGGACCTAGGAGCCCAAATACGCAGTATTTT	CASRAGPRSPNTQYF
TRBV2	13	.	TRBJ2-2	TRBD2	TGTGCCAGCAGCGGGACTAGCGGGAGGGAGCTGTTTTTT	CASSGTSGRELFF
TRBV29-1	11	.	TRBJ1-1	TRBD1	TGCAGCGGTGGGACAGCAACTGAAGCTTTCTTT	CSGGTATEAFF
TRBV12-3/TRBV12-4	11	.	TRBJ2-5	.	TGTGCCAGCAGTTTAGCGGAGACCCAGTACTTC	CASSLAETQYF
TRBV27	13	.	TRBJ2-1	TRBD2	TGTGCCAGCAGCGACCTAGCGGAGGAGGAGCAGTTCTTC	CASSDLAEEEQFF
TRBV11-3	15	.	TRBJ2-1	TRBD2	TGTGCCAGCAGCCTAGTTAGCGGGGGGGTCAATGAGCAGTTCTTC	CASSLVSGGVNEQFF
TRBV4-1	16	.	TRBJ2-1	TRBD2	TGCGCCAGCAGCTCTCTGGGAGCGGGAGGCGCCCCTGAGCAGTTCTTC	CASSSLGAGGAPEQFF
TRBV2	15	.	TRBJ1-6	TRBD1	TGTGCCAGCACCGTAAGACAGGGTGCGAATTCACCCCTCCACTTT	CASTVRQGANSPLHF
TRBV5-1	13	.	TRBJ1-5	TRBD1	TGCGCCAGCAGCCTCGGACAGGGTCAGCCCCAGCATTTT	CASSLGQGQPQHF
TRBV19	14	.	TRBJ1-2	.	TGTGCCAGTAGTATACCCTCACCCTTCCAAGGCTACACCTTC	CASSIPSPFQGYTF
TRBV4-2	16	.	TRBJ1-2	.	TGTGCCAGCAGCCAACTTTACAGGGATCGTAGCGATGGCTACACCTTC	CASSQLYRDRSDGYTF
TRBV5-4	18	.	TRBJ1-6	TRBD1	TGTGCCAGCAGCCCGGATCTTATGTCCCGGGACAGGGATTCACCCCTCCACTTT	CASSPDLMSRDRDSPLHF
TRBV28	15	.	TRBJ2-7	TRBD1	TGTGCCAGCAGTATATCCGGGACAGGAGACTACGAGCAGTACTTC	CASSISGTGDYEQYF
TRBV3-1/TRBV3-2	13	.	TRBJ2-3	.	TGTGCCACCCGCCCAGGGAGCACAGATACGCAGTATTTT	CATRPGSTDTQYF
TRBV5-5	13	.	TRBJ2-5	.	TGTGCCAGCAGCAGTCCGGGTCGCGAGACCCAGTACTTC	CASSSPGRETQYF
TRBV28	18	few	TRBJ1-5	TRBD1	TGTGCCAGCAGTTTCCCCAGCAGGGGGCGGTATAGCAATCAGCCCCAGCATTTT	CASSFPSRGRYSNQPQHF
TRBV7-2	15	.	TRBJ1-5	TRBD1	TGTGCCAGCAGCCCGGGGACAGCGAAGAATCAGCCCCAGCATTTT	CASSPGTAKNQPQHF
TRBV28	15	.	TRBJ1-5	.	TGTGCCAGCAGTTTACAACAGGGTGGCAATCAGCCCCAGCATTTT	CASSLQQGGNQPQHF
TRBV24-1	16	.	TRBJ2-3	.	TGTGCCACCAGTGATGTAGGGGGTCCTGTCGCAGATACGCAGTATTTT	CATSDVGGPVADTQYF
TRBV6-5	15	.	TRBJ2-1	.	TGTGCCAGCAGGCTTGGGGGCGGGAGTTACAATGAGCAGTTCTTC	CASRLGGGSYNEQFF
TRBV12-5	15	.	TRBJ1-2	TRBD1	TGTGCTAGTGGAATAGGGACAGGGGAGAGGCAGGGCTACACCTTC	CASGIGTGERQGYTF
TRBV5-6	14	.	TRBJ1-1	TRBD1	TGTGCCAGCAGCCCTATCAGGGGGAGGACTGAAGCTTTCTTT	CASSPIRGRTEAFF
TRBV10-3	13	.	TRBJ1-2	TRBD1	TGTGCCATCAAAGGACAGGACGGGTATGGCTACACCTTC	CAIKGQDGYGYTF
TRBV7-2	14	few	TRBJ2-5	.	TGTGCCAGCAGCACCAGGGTAGGGGAAGAGACCCAGTACTTC	CASSTRVGEETQYF
TRBV23-1	11	.	TRBJ1-2	.	TGCGCCAGCAGTCGTAAAGGAGGCTACACCTTC	CASSRKGGYTF
TRBV5-1	16	.	TRBJ1-2	.	TGCGCCAGCAGCTTGTCTCAGGGCCCTTTTTTTTATGGCTACACCTTC	CASSLSQGPFFYGYTF
TRBV30	13	.	TRBJ1-4	.	TGTGCCTGCCCGGGCCCACAACATGAAAAACTGTTTTTT	CACPGPQHEKLFF
TRBV6-5	15	few	TRBJ1-2	.	TGTGCCAGCAGTTACTCGCTGTCCGTAATCTATGGCTACACCTTC	CASSYSLSVIYGYTF
TRBV18	16	.	TRBJ1-6	TRBD1	TGTGCCAGCTCACCGATAGTCCTGACAGGGGATTCACCCCTCCACTTT	CASSPIVLTGDSPLHF
TRBV30	11	.	TRBJ1-2	TRBD1	TGTGCCTGGAACAGGGGCTGGGGCTACACCTTC	CAWNRGWGYTF
TRBV5-1	12	once	TRBJ2-2	.	TGCGCCAGCAGGCCAGGGACCGGGGAGCTGTTTTTT	CASRPGTGELFF
TRBV5-1	14	.	TRBJ1-2	.	TGCGCCAGCAGCTCTCAGGGTAATAGGAATGGCTACACCTTC	CASSSQGNRNGYTF
TRBV6-5	14	.	TRBJ1-1	.	TGTGCCAGCAGGGCCGGGACAAAGAACACTGAAGCTTTCTTT	CASRAGTKNTEAFF
TRBV29-1	11	.	TRBJ1-2	.	TGCAGCGTTGAAGGAGAGCATGGCTACACCTTC	CSVEGEHGYTF
TRBV19	15	.	TRBJ2-1	TRBD2	TGTGCCAGTAGTCCGACTAGCTATACTTACAATGAGCAGTTCTTC	CASSPTSYTYNEQFF
TRBV7-3	15	.	TRBJ2-3	.	TGTGCCAGCAGCTTAAACGGACGTAGCACAGATACGCAGTATTTT	CASSLNGRSTDTQYF
TRBV11-2	15	.	TRBJ2-5	TRBD1	TGTGCCAGCAGCTTGGCACAGGGGCGCCAAGAGACCCAGTACTTC	CASSLAQGRQETQYF
TRBV7-3	15	.	TRBJ2-1	TRBD2	TGTGCCAGCAGCTTAGCGGCGGGAGGGCCCTATGAGCAGTTCTTC	CASSLAAGGPYEQFF
TRBV25-1	13	.	TRBJ2-7	TRBD2	TGTGCCAGCATGTTAGCGGGAGGTGGCGAGCAGTACTTC	CASMLAGGGEQYF
TRBV3-1/TRBV3-2	18	.	TRBJ2-1	.	TGTGCCAGCAGCCAAACACGCGGCGGTGGCGGGATCCACAATGAGCAGTTCTTC	CASSQTRGGGGIHNEQFF
TRBV14	13	.	TRBJ2-2	.	TGTGCCAGCAGCCAGTATTTCTACGGGGAGCTGTTTTTT	CASSQYFYGELFF
TRBV7-6	16	.	TRBJ1-4	TRBD1	TGTGCCAGCAGCTGGGGACAGACCCGAGGCGTTGAAAAACTGTTTTTT	CASSWGQTRGVEKLFF
TRBV6-5	14	.	TRBJ2-7	TRBD1	TGTGCCAGCAGTTACTCCGGGACAGATTACGAGCAGTACTTC	CASSYSGTDYEQYF
TRBV29-1	17	.	TRBJ2-2	TRBD1	TGCAGCGTTGGGACCCGACAGGGGGCAGGCAACACCGGGGAGCTGTTTTTT	CSVGTRQGAGNTGELFF
TRBV19	14	once	TRBJ1-2	.	TGTGCCAGTAGTATAGTCGAGACAGATTATGGCTACACCTTC	CASSIVETDYGYTF
TRBV10-3	16	few	TRBJ1-3	.	TGTGCCATCAGTGGTCCCGGGACTGCATCTGGAAACACCATATATTTT	CAISGPGTASGNTIYF
TRBV30	13	.	TRBJ1-1	.	TGTGCCTGGAGTTTCCAGGTGAACACTGAAGCTTTCTTT	CAWSFQVNTEAFF
TRBV30	13	.	TRBJ2-3	TRBD2	TGTGCCTGGAGTGTTAGCGGGAGAGATACGCAGTATTTT	CAWSVSGRDTQYF
TRBV11-2	13	.	TRBJ2-5	.	TGTGCCAGCAGCTCTGACAGGTCAGAGACCCAGTACTTC	CASSSDRSETQYF
TRBV6-2/TRBV6-3	18	.	TRBJ2-4	TRBD1	TGTGCCAGCAGTTCTAGACAGGGCGCCTACGAAGCCAAAAACATTCAGTACTTC	CASSSRQGAYEAKNIQYF
TRBV19	17	.	TRBJ1-5	TRBD1	TGTGCCAGTAGTATAGATCTAGGGGGCGTCCCCCATCAGCCCCAGCATTTT	CASSIDLGGVPHQPQHF